The 30 T cell receptor beta chains in this list originate from one sample, sequenced in a study of T-cell memory formation after mild COVID-19. A single record per CDR3 protein comes from TCRdb applying MiXCR to the 5' RACE reads. In the table there are around 450,000 distinct CDR3 sequences, approximately 25% of which are singletons. Sample: PBMCs or a T cell subset sorted from them (not recorded which). The receptors come from an adult woman who had mild COVID-19 (a few samples of this study predate the infection). Cell type and time point are not known.

This clonotype was recorded a few times. Because the CDR3's place on the DNA is in doubt, the DNA is left out and the CDR3 is given as listed by TCRdb. This rearrangement joins TRBV5-1 to TRBJ2-1; the D call TRBD2 from the table was never checked on the DNA. Looked up from germline, CDR1 is SGHRS and CDR2 is YFSETQ. The CDR3 is 14 residues long, ends included. The CDR3 spells CASSSVVAGGSAFF.

CDR3 residues: CASSLRGTDTGELFF. CDR3 sequence (DNA): TGTGCCAGCAGCCTCCGCGGGACGGACACCGGGGAGCTGTTTTTT. The V gene is TRBV6-5, the J gene TRBJ2-2, with TRBD2 as a possible D gene (6 bases). Trimming stripped 6 bases from V and 3 bases from J, with 14 bases between. The length of the CDR3 is 15 residues. Germline assignment: CDR1 MNHEY and CDR2 SVGAGI.

CDR3 in amino acids: CASSVRDRGSPLHF. The CDR3 DNA reads as TGCGCCAGCAGCGTCCGGGACAGGGGTTCACCCCTCCACTTT. The chain has TRBV5-1 and TRBJ1-6; 10 nucleotides line up with TRBD1. The germline V gene has CDR1 SGHRS and CDR2 YFSETQ. This CDR3 has 14 amino acids. The trim removed 4 bases at V and 9 bases at J, leaving 4 bases unmatched.

The chain is built from TRBV4-2 and TRBJ2-1; D gene unclear. The CDR3 is 13 residues long. V was trimmed by 0 bases and J by 3 bases, leaving 3 bases between them. Germline CDR1 LGHNA, CDR2 YNFKEQ. DNA of the CDR3: TGTGCCAGCAGCCAAGAAAACTACAATGAGCAGTTCTTC. This gives the protein CASSQENYNEQFF.

The chain is built from TRBV12-3 or TRBV12-4 and TRBJ1-2, with a weak D call TRBD1 (5 bases). This CDR3 contains 13 residues. The V end was cut by 8 bases, the J end by 8 bases, with 18 bases between. In DNA, the CDR3 is TGTGCCAGCCGAGAGGGTAACTGGGGCGGCTACACCTTC. It yields the protein CASREGNWGGYTF.

CDR3 sequence reads: CASSYSREVSSGAINEQFF. The CDR3 bases are TGTGCCAGCAGTTACTCGCGGGAGGTTTCGTCCGGGGCCATCAATGAGCAGTTCTTC. The chain is built from TRBV6-2 or TRBV6-3 and TRBJ2-1; 8 bases are a match to TRBD2. V gave up 0 bases and J gave up 6 bases; unmatched junction bases: 16. The CDR3 runs 19 residues. The germline gives CDR1 MNHEY, CDR2 SVGEGT.

This clonotype was seen a handful of times. V and J are TRBV6-6 and TRBJ1-1; 8 nucleotides line up with TRBD1. V trimming: 4 bases; J trimming: 1 base; junction bases outside the gene matches: 5. Germline V gene lookup returns CDR1 MNHNY and CDR2 SVGAGI (reference sequence). The CDR3 consists of 15 residues. CDR3 protein: CASSFETGANTEAFF. The CDR3 coding sequence is TGTGCCAGCAGTTTTGAGACAGGGGCGAACACTGAAGCTTTCTTT.

The rearrangement links TRBV24-1 to TRBJ2-3; D possibly corresponds to TRBD2 (5 bases). The V and J ends lost 7 bases and 4 bases respectively, with 14 bases between them. CDR3 length: 14 residues. CDR1 KGHDR and CDR2 SFDVKD come from the germline V gene. The CDR3 loop reads CATSFTGLADTQYF. The CDR3 nucleotides are TGTGCCACCAGCTTTACGGGATTGGCAGATACGCAGTATTTT.

This chain uses TRBV18 with TRBJ1-1; 8 bases are a match to TRBD1. From germline, CDR1 is KGHSH and CDR2 LQKENI. This CDR3 comprises 14 residues. V lost 5 bases, J lost 4 bases, and 6 bases stayed unmatched. The CDR3 region has the DNA TGTGCCAGCTCATCAATCGACAGGGGCACTGAAGCTTTCTTT. Protein sequence: CASSSIDRGTEAFF.

This clonotype was recorded a few times. The gene calls are TRBV7-8 and TRBJ2-1; 9 bases line up with TRBD1. The V gene end was trimmed by 5 bases and the J gene end by 3 bases; junction bases not matched to a gene: 8. Looked up from germline, CDR1 is SGHVS and CDR2 is FQNEAQ. CDR3 length equals 16 residues. The CDR3 here is CASSRGRQGVYNEQFF. The CDR3 DNA is TGTGCCAGCAGCAGGGGCCGACAGGGGGTCTACAATGAGCAGTTCTTC.

V is TRBV4-3 and J is TRBJ2-7, with a tentative D call TRBD1 (5 bases). The CDR3 length is 15 residues. The germline gives CDR1 LGHNA, CDR2 YSLEER. Between the trimmed V and J ends, which lost 2 bases and 0 bases, there was a span of 11 bases. CDR3 sequence reads: CASSQISGNSYEQYF. DNA for the CDR3: TGCGCCAGCAGCCAAATCTCAGGGAACTCCTACGAGCAGTACTTC.

This clonotype showed up just a few times. V and J are TRBV11-3 and TRBJ2-1, with D possibly matching TRBD1 (5 bases). The V end was cut by 4 bases, the J end by 1 base, with 14 bases between. This CDR3 has 16 amino acids. Germline-derived CDR1 and CDR2 are SGHNT and YENEEA. The CDR3 here is CASSYPRGSSYNEQFF. In nucleotides, the CDR3 is TGTGCCAGCAGCTACCCTAGGGGATCGTCCTACAATGAGCAGTTCTTC.

This clonotype was found a few times. The rearrangement uses TRBV5-5 and TRBJ2-1, with 11 bases matching TRBD2. V shed 4 bases, J shed 16 bases, and the junction held 7 bases outside the gene matches. Germline CDR1 SGHKS, CDR2 YYEKEE (reference sequence). The CDR3 consists of 12 residues. The CDR3 bases are TGTGCCAGCAGCAAAATAGCGGGAGGGGGTTTCTTC. Its translation is CASSKIAGGGFF. Looking up the rest from reference TRBV5-5 and TRBJ2-1 gives the full variable domain: DAGVTQSPTHLIKTRGQQVTLRCSPISGHKSVSWYQQVLGQGPQFIFQYYEKEERGRGNFPDRFSARQFPNYSSELNVNALLLGDSALYLCASSKIAGGGFFGPGTRLTVL.

This clonotype was detected ten times or more. V and J are TRBV7-2 and TRBJ1-5, with TRBD1 identical over 7 bases. The length of the CDR3 is 14 residues. V was pared by 5 bases and J by 7 bases, with 8 bases of the junction left unmatched. Germline values: CDR1 SGHTA, CDR2 FQGNSA. The CDR3 nucleotides are TGTGCCAGCAGCCCACATGCAGGGGGGCAGCCCCAGCATTTT. Its translation is CASSPHAGGQPQHF. The full variable domain, rest sourced from reference TRBV7-2 and TRBJ1-5, is GAGVSQSPSNKVTEKGKDVELRCDPISGHTALYWYRQSLGQGLEFLIYFQGNSAPDKSGLPSDRFSAERTGGSVSTLTIQRTQQEDSAVYLCASSPHAGGQPQHFGDGTRLSIL.

This clonotype came up a few times. The chain combines TRBV5-1 with TRBJ2-7; 12 bases are shared with TRBD2. Looked up from germline, CDR1 is SGHRS and CDR2 is YFSETQ. CDR3 length: 14 residues. The junction had 7 bases not matched to a gene; V was cut back by 7 bases and J by 5 bases. CDR3 protein: CASSPTSGSHEQYF. Here the CDR3 DNA reads TGCGCCAGCTCGCCGACTAGCGGGAGCCACGAGCAGTACTTC.

The genes are TRBV6-1 and TRBJ2-5, with D tentatively TRBD2 (6 bases). This CDR3 spans 11 amino acids. V shed 9 bases and J shed 4 bases, with 9 bases lying between them. The germline V gene has CDR1 MNHNS and CDR2 SASEGT. DNA for the CDR3: TGTGCCAGGGGACTTCGAGAGACCCAGTACTTC. It encodes CARGLRETQYF.

This clonotype was recorded a few times. The chain combines TRBV7-8 with TRBJ2-1, with D unclear. CDR1 is SGHVS, CDR2 FQNEAQ, per germline. V was cut by 3 bases and J by 9 bases, with 15 bases left in between. CDR3 length: 14 residues. This CDR3 is CASSLARSRSEQFF. In DNA form, the CDR3 reads TGTGCCAGCAGCTTGGCACGCTCTAGGAGTGAGCAGTTCTTC.

This clonotype came up a few times. The V and J genes are TRBV12-3 or TRBV12-4 and TRBJ1-1, with D uncertain. This CDR3 comprises 13 residues. V lost 6 bases to trimming and J lost 3 bases, with 11 bases between them. The CDR3 DNA reads as TGTGCCAGCAGACACTACCTCTACACTGAAGCTTTCTTT. Amino acids: CASRHYLYTEAFF.

The gene calls are TRBV5-1 and TRBJ2-3, with 7 bases lining up with TRBD1. Germline loops: CDR1 SGHRS, CDR2 YFSETQ. The V and J ends lost 0 bases and 5 bases, in that order; junction bases with no gene match: 9. This CDR3 is 16 amino acids long. The CDR3 loop is CASSLGRQGRLDTQYF. CDR3 coding DNA: TGCGCCAGCAGCTTGGGTCGACAGGGTCGTCTAGATACGCAGTATTTT.

The chain links TRBV7-9 to TRBJ1-5; 7 bases match TRBD1. The CDR3 is 13 residues long. Germline V gene sequence: CDR1 SEHNR, CDR2 FQNEAQ (reference sequence). Trimming removed 2 bases from V and 7 bases from J; junction bases left unmatched: 2. The CDR3 reads CASSLYRGQPQHF. The CDR3 region has the DNA TGTGCCAGCAGCTTATACAGGGGCCAGCCCCAGCATTTT.

This clonotype has a count of ten or more. The rearrangement joins TRBV6-5 to TRBJ2-1; no clear D gene. Trimming pared 3 bases from V and 5 bases from J, leaving 14 bases between. Germline CDR1 and CDR2: MNHEY and SVGAGI. The CDR3 is 15 amino acids. The CDR3 DNA is TGTGCCAGCAGTTATCTAATGGGCAGGAACAATGAGCAGTTCTTC. It is translated as CASSYLMGRNNEQFF.

In this sample, this clonotype turned up once. V is TRBV7-8 and J is TRBJ2-1; a weak D match, TRBD2 (5 bases). Trimming cost V 1 base and J 5 bases, with 15 bases left between them. The germline CDR1 and CDR2 sequences are SGHVS and FQNEAQ. The CDR3 loop spans 16 amino acids. CDR3 in amino acids: CASSLGFGIVNNEQFF. CDR3 coding DNA: TGTGCCAGCAGCTTAGGCTTCGGGATCGTAAACAATGAGCAGTTCTTC.

This chain joins TRBV19 and TRBJ1-1, with D uncertain. CDR3 length: 12 residues. Trimming cost V 2 bases and J 1 base, with 2 bases left between them. CDR1 LNHDA and CDR2 SQIVND come from the germline V gene (reference sequence). The chain's CDR3 is CASSIRNTEAFF. The CDR3 DNA is TGTGCCAGTAGTATAAGGAACACTGAAGCTTTCTTT.

Only a few counts were recorded for this clonotype. The chain joins TRBV7-9 to TRBJ1-2, with TRBD1 matching over 10 bases. J gave up 5 bases and V 3 bases, and 3 bases lay outside the gene matches. This CDR3 region has 14 residues. The germline V gene has CDR1 SEHNR and CDR2 FQNEAQ (reference sequence). The CDR3 DNA reads as TGTGCCAGCAGCTTGACAGGGGGCGAGTATGGCTACACCTTC. Translation: CASSLTGGEYGYTF.

The V call is TRBV3-1, the J call TRBJ2-3, with 8 bases matching TRBD2. V trimming: 4 bases; J trimming: 2 bases; junction bases outside the gene matches: 8. The CDR3 contains 16 residues. Looked up from germline, CDR1 is LGHDT and CDR2 is YNNKEL (reference sequence). The CDR3 loop is CASSLVSGAATDTQYF. The CDR3 DNA sequence: TGTGCCAGCAGCCTGGTTAGCGGGGCTGCCACAGATACGCAGTATTTT.

The chain couples TRBV11-2 to TRBJ2-2, with D uncertain. V was cut by 0 bases and J by 8 bases, with 10 bases left in between. The CDR3 extends over 14 amino acids. Germline V lookup: CDR1 SGHAT, CDR2 FQNNGV. The DNA for the CDR3 is TGTGCCAGCAGCTTAGAGTCTCTTCTGGGGGAGCTGTTTTTT. This sequence encodes CASSLESLLGELFF.

This chain links TRBV4-1 with TRBJ1-2; 9 nucleotides agree with TRBD1. The CDR3 runs 13 residues. Germline V lookup: CDR1 MGHRA, CDR2 YSYEKL. Trimming cost V 0 bases and J 13 bases; bases outside gene matches: 6. CDR3 residues: CASSQEWTGELTF. As DNA, the CDR3 is TGCGCCAGCAGCCAAGAGTGGACAGGGGAGCTCACCTTC.

The V call is TRBV20-1, the J call TRBJ1-2; D perhaps matches TRBD1 (5 bases). The germline gives CDR1 DFQATT, CDR2 SNEGSKA (reference sequence). This CDR3 contains 14 residues. Trimming cost V 0 bases and J 6 bases, with 14 bases left between them. The CDR3 region has the DNA TGCAGTGCTAGAGATGGGGCAGCCACCGATGGCTACACCTTC. This encodes CSARDGAATDGYTF.

This clonotype was seen only a few times. The chain recombines TRBV19 with TRBJ1-2, with TRBD1 identical over 10 bases. This CDR3 has 14 residues. Germline CDR1 and CDR2: LNHDA and SQIVND (reference sequence). The V gene end was trimmed by 6 bases and the J gene end by 2 bases; junction bases not matched to a gene: 3. CDR3 sequence: CASSGTGANYGYTF. The CDR3 DNA follows: TGTGCCAGTAGCGGGACAGGGGCCAACTATGGCTACACCTTC.

The chain is built from TRBV2 and TRBJ2-3; no clear D. Deletions cut 7 bases from V and 1 base from J, with 9 bases between. Germline-derived CDR1 and CDR2 are SNHLY and FYNNEI. The CDR3 totals 13 residues. CDR3 DNA: TGTGCCAGCAACAACGAGGGCACAGATACGCAGTATTTT. Protein product: CASNNEGTDTQYF.